This T cell receptor (beta chain) was profiled in a study of T cell repertoires in cytomegalovirus infection (dated by TCRdb to the late 2010s). Some background on the complete study: The peptide stimulations were aimed at well-studied HLA-B-restricted epitopes as well as recently identified HLA-C-restricted CMV epitopes, whose presentation resists viral immunomodulation. The HLA type of each donor mattered for the analysis, because public TCR beta signatures pointed to carriage of CMV infection along with the matching HLA type. Study-wide conclusions, independent of this receptor: The ex vivo response was dominated by HLA-C-restricted CMV-specific TCR beta clonotypes, and the single most frequent clonotype in two of eight donors was supplied by these HLA-C-restricted clonotypes. In both this cohort and an independent cohort of a few hundred donors, the cumulative frequency of public TCR beta family members distinguished carriers of CMV infection plus the relevant HLA type.

Concerning this clonotype: Which antigen it targets is not known. Base quality data are lacking; no much larger clone is found one base away.

The sample's treatment or condition label, decoded: in vitro stimulation with specific CMV peptide epitopes to enrich CMV-specific T cells. The sequencer was an Illumina HiSeq 1500. The raw public reads went through TCRdb reprocessing: fastp at Q25, MiXCR clone calling, in-frame beta chains kept. Duplicate CDR3 protein sequences are folded into a single record with the most common DNA and genes. The sample has about 570,000 distinct CDR3 sequences on record, almost 40% of them singletons. The leading ten clones occupy about 48% of the sample. The CDR1 and CDR2 encoded by the germline V gene are MDHEN and SYDVKM. For this chain, trimming is 6 bases at the V end and 1 base at the J end, and the number of junction bases without a gene match is 7. The CDR3 holds 17 amino acids from the cysteine to the phenylalanine. Just the 51-base CDR3 DNA is kept, in frame starting at base 1.

This chain joins TRBV28 to TRBJ1-6, with 9 bases in between that match TRBD1. This TCR was recovered from a human donor in good health (CMV status not recorded). Some clones in this sample may be carry-over from other donors' samples. The material was cultured PBMCs, obtained from culture after CMV antigen stimulation. The CDR3 reads CASSRGQGRSYNSPLHF. The nucleotides are TGTGCCAGCAGCCGGGGACAGGGTCGGTCCTATAATTCACCCCTCCACTTT.